This is a list of T cell receptor beta chains from one sample in a study of T cells in Graves' hyperthyroidism and ophthalmopathy. Each CDR3 protein gets one entry after TCRdb re-called the multiplex PCR reads with MiXCR. This table has roughly 840,000 distinct CDR3 sequences, 35% to 45% appearing once. Sample: blood. The receptors were sampled from a man between 18 and 35 years old with Graves' hyperthyroidism. Each CDR3 is given with its conserved first and last residue. Each record gives: D gene, clone size, V gene, J gene, CDR3 DNA, CDR3 protein. D genes are given only for firm matches. Part of the rows lack a size; the others show once, few, many or a class for expanded clones.

TRBD1	.	TRBV19	TRBJ2-7	TGTGCCAGTAGTATCGGGCAGGGGGCCCCCTACGAGCAGTACTTC	CASSIGQGAPYEQYF
TRBD1	.	TRBV20-1	TRBJ1-4	TGCAGTGCTTTTGGGGGGACAGGGCTCGGGTTGCTGTTTTTT	CSAFGGTGLGLLFF
.	many	TRBV7-9	TRBJ1-1	TGTGCCAGCAGCTTAGTCACAGGGAACCCTGAAGCTTTCTTT	CASSLVTGNPEAFF
.	.	TRBV15	TRBJ1-3	TGTGCCACCAGCAGCCCATCAGGCTCTAACTCTGGAAACACCATATATTTT	CATSSPSGSNSGNTIYF
TRBD1	.	TRBV7-2	TRBJ1-2	TGTGCCAGCAGCCCGGGACAGAGGACCGGGCGGAATGGCTACACCTTC	CASSPGQRTGRNGYTF
.	many	TRBV7-9	TRBJ2-5	TGTGCCAGCAGTCAAGGGATCACGGACCAAGAGACCCAGTACTTC	CASSQGITDQETQYF
.	many	TRBV2	TRBJ1-6	TGTGCCAGCAGTGAGTCCGAATTTCCACCCCTCCACTTT	CASSESEFPPLHF
.	many	TRBV12-3/TRBV12-4	TRBJ1-5	TGTGCCAGCAAAAATAGCAATCAGCCCCAGCATTTT	CASKNSNQPQHF
.	.	TRBV5-8	TRBJ2-2	TGTGCCAGCAGCTTGCTCCACCTCACCGGGGAGCTGTTTTTT	CASSLLHLTGELFF
.	.	TRBV2	TRBJ1-5	TGTGCCAGCAGACCCAGGGATCATCAGCCCCAGCATTTT	CASRPRDHQPQHF
TRBD1	.	TRBV12-3/TRBV12-4	TRBJ1-3	TGTGCCAGCAGTTTTTGGGGACAGGGGTTTGGAAACACCATATATTTT	CASSFWGQGFGNTIYF
.	many	TRBV20-1	TRBJ1-1	TGCAGTGCTAGAGGGACATCGAACACTGAAGCTTTCTTT	CSARGTSNTEAFF
.	.	TRBV4-3	TRBJ2-7	TGCGCCAGCAGCCAAGTTGGCGGGCACGACTCCTACGAGCAGTACTTC	CASSQVGGHDSYEQYF
TRBD1	.	TRBV4-3	TRBJ1-3	TGCGCCAGCAGCCAAGAGGGACAGGGGGGCACCATATATTTT	CASSQEGQGGTIYF
TRBD1	once	TRBV29-1	TRBJ1-1	TGCAGCGGCCGACAGGGGTGGGCTTTCTTT	CSGRQGWAFF
.	.	TRBV2	TRBJ2-7	TGTGCCAGTCGTGATATGCGGGACGACGAGCAGTACTTC	CASRDMRDDEQYF
.	.	TRBV4-3	TRBJ1-1	TGCGCCAGCAGCCAAGATTATGCAGGGACGGAAGCTTTCTTT	CASSQDYAGTEAFF
.	.	TRBV7-2	TRBJ1-3	TGTGCCAGCAGCCATTCGGATCTCTCTGGAAACACCATATATTTT	CASSHSDLSGNTIYF
TRBD1	.	TRBV7-9	TRBJ1-2	TGTGCCAGCAGTTGGACAGGGTCGAGTGGCTACACCTTC	CASSWTGSSGYTF
.	many	TRBV7-9	TRBJ2-7	TGTGCCAGCAGCTCAGGAAGCTCCTACGAGCAGTACTTC	CASSSGSSYEQYF
.	.	TRBV9	TRBJ2-2	TGTGCCAGCAGCGTAAAACCATCCGGCGCCGGGGAGCTGTTTTTT	CASSVKPSGAGELFF
.	many	TRBV15	TRBJ1-4	TGTGCCACCAGCGGCCCAGGAGCAACTAATGAAAAACTGTTTTTT	CATSGPGATNEKLFF
TRBD1	.	TRBV6-5	TRBJ2-6	TGTGCCAGCAGTTACTCAGGGGGCGGTGGGGCCAACGTCCTGACTTTC	CASSYSGGGGANVLTF
.	.	TRBV9	TRBJ1-2	TGTGCCAGCTCACCGGTAGCGGGGCGGAATGGCTACACCTTC	CASSPVAGRNGYTF
TRBD1	.	TRBV29-1	TRBJ1-1	TGCAGCGTTAGACAGGGGTACAACACTGAAGCTTTCTTT	CSVRQGYNTEAFF
.	.	TRBV12-3/TRBV12-4	TRBJ1-1	TGTGCCAGCAGTTTTAGGCAGAACACTGTAGCTTTCTTT	CASSFRQNTVAFF
.	.	TRBV25-1	TRBJ1-5	TGTGCCAGCAGTTACTCCGGGGAGGCCCATCAGCCCCAGCATTTT	CASSYSGEAHQPQHF
.	few	TRBV7-9	TRBJ2-5	TGTGCCAGCAGCCCCCGCCGGCGAGCGTCGGAGACCCAGTACTTC	CASSPRRRASETQYF
.	.	TRBV2	TRBJ1-1	TGTGCCAGCAGACCGACTCGGGGGAACACTGAAGCTTTCTTT	CASRPTRGNTEAFF
TRBD1	few	TRBV6-5	TRBJ2-7	TGTGCCAGCAGTTCCGAACAGGGGGCTTACGAGCAGTACTTC	CASSSEQGAYEQYF
TRBD1	.	TRBV7-8	TRBJ2-2	TGTGCCAGCAGCTCGACCGGGACAGGGGCGGGGTGGAACACCGGGGAGCTGTTTTTT	CASSSTGTGAGWNTGELFF
.	many	TRBV2	TRBJ2-7	TGTGCCAGCAGGAGGGGGGGCTACGAGCAGTACTTC	CASRRGGYEQYF
TRBD1	.	TRBV20-1	TRBJ1-2	TGCAGTGCTAGAGGGACAGGGGAGACTGGCTACACCTTC	CSARGTGETGYTF
.	.	TRBV24-1	TRBJ1-1	TGTGCCACCAGCAGCTTCAAGAACACTGAAGCTTTCTTT	CATSSFKNTEAFF
.	many	TRBV20-1	TRBJ2-6	TGCAGTGCACCAGAGGGGGTCTCTGGGGCCAACGTCCTGACTTTC	CSAPEGVSGANVLTF
.	.	TRBV9	TRBJ2-5	TGTGCCAGCAGCGTAGCGGACGAGGTTCGAGAGACCCAGTACTTC	CASSVADEVRETQYF
TRBD1	.	TRBV7-8	TRBJ2-2	TGTGCCAGCAGGTTTACAGGGGCGAACACCGGGGAGCTGTTTTTT	CASRFTGANTGELFF
.	few	TRBV29-1	TRBJ2-7	TGCAGCGTTTACTTCTCCTACGAGCAGTACTTC	CSVYFSYEQYF
.	.	TRBV12-3/TRBV12-4	TRBJ1-3	TGTGCCAGCAAATACTCTGGAAACACCATATATTTT	CASKYSGNTIYF
.	many	TRBV7-6	TRBJ1-6	TGTGCCAGCAGCGCTTCAAGGAATTCACCCCTCCACTTT	CASSASRNSPLHF
.	few	TRBV7-6	TRBJ2-5	TGTGCCAGCAGGCCCGGGGTCCTAGGGACCCAGTACTTC	CASRPGVLGTQYF
.	.	TRBV6-1	TRBJ2-7	TGTGCCAGCAGCTTGTTGGCAGGGCCCCCTTCCTCTTTCTACGAGCAGTACTTC	CASSLLAGPPSSFYEQYF
.	many	TRBV15	TRBJ1-5	TGTGCCACCAGGGATGTAACGGGCAATCAGCCCCAGCATTTT	CATRDVTGNQPQHF
.	many	TRBV15	TRBJ2-7	TGTGCCACCAGCGGGCTTACGATTGAGGAGCAGTACTTC	CATSGLTIEEQYF
.	few	TRBV5-1	TRBJ1-5	TGCGCCAGCAGCCCGGATGGCAGGGAGGCTCATCAGCCCCAGCATTTT	CASSPDGREAHQPQHF
.	few	TRBV6-5	TRBJ1-2	TGTGCCAGCAGTTACTCCCCGAGCTGGGGTAACGGCTACACCTTC	CASSYSPSWGNGYTF
.	.	TRBV14	TRBJ2-2	TGTGCCAGCAGCCCGAACCCGACCAAGGGGTTAAACACCGGGGAGCTGTTTTTT	CASSPNPTKGLNTGELFF
TRBD1	few	TRBV7-2	TRBJ2-5	TGTGCCAGCAGCACTGCTGCAGGGGGAGAGCGAACCCAGTACTTC	CASSTAAGGERTQYF
TRBD1	.	TRBV10-3	TRBJ1-6	TGTGCCATCATGGAGGGGACAGGGAACAATTCACCCCTCCACTTT	CAIMEGTGNNSPLHF
TRBD2	few	TRBV7-2	TRBJ2-5	TGTGCCAGCAGCTTAGATGCGGGGGGGCCTGAAGAGACCCAGTACTTC	CASSLDAGGPEETQYF
TRBD1	few	TRBV6-5	TRBJ2-2	TGTGCCAGCGACAGGGAACGGATCACCGGGGAGCTGTTTTTT	CASDRERITGELFF
.	few	TRBV9	TRBJ1-2	TGTGCCAGCACCTCACCGGACGGACCTTATGGCTACACCTTC	CASTSPDGPYGYTF
TRBD1	many	TRBV20-1	TRBJ2-7	TGCAGTGCTTACAGGGGGCGTAGCGAGCAGTACTTC	CSAYRGRSEQYF
TRBD1	many	TRBV7-8	TRBJ2-7	TGTGCCAGCAGCTTAGTTAAGGATTGGGGACAGAACTACGAGCAGTACTTC	CASSLVKDWGQNYEQYF
.	few	TRBV19	TRBJ1-1	TGTGCCAGTAGCCGGGCGCCAATAAACACTGAAGCTTTCTTT	CASSRAPINTEAFF
.	.	TRBV7-2	TRBJ1-3	TGTGCCAGCAGCTCCCGGGACCCCTCTGGAAACACCATATATTTT	CASSSRDPSGNTIYF
.	.	TRBV10-2	TRBJ2-5	TGCGCCAGCAGTGCTGGAGAAATGGAGACCCAGTACTTC	CASSAGEMETQYF
TRBD2	.	TRBV10-3	TRBJ2-5	TGTGCCATCAGTGAACTAGCGGGCGGAACAGATACGCAGTATTTC	CAISELAGGTDTQYF
.	many	TRBV10-2	TRBJ2-7	TGCGCCAGCAGCGGCCCCTTGGAGCAGTACTTC	CASSGPLEQYF
TRBD2	.	TRBV7-1	TRBJ2-2	TGTGCCAGCAGCTCCGGGACTAGCGGGACCGGGGAGCTGTTTTTT	CASSSGTSGTGELFF